A selection of T cell receptor beta chains follows, all from one sample in a study of blood T cell repertoires in COVID-19. Produced via immunoSEQ multiplex PCR; TCRdb's table is partial and in-frame only. The sample lists 360,000 or so clones, roughly 87% occurring once. Material: PBMCs or T cells enriched from blood (not recorded which). The receptors were sampled from a young woman who had recovered from COVID-19. Both conserved end residues are trimmed from each CDR3. The D gene is left open where the match is weak.

V,D,J,CDR3
TRBV4-1,TRBD2,TRBJ2-3,ASSQGLAGVNTDTQY
TRBV7-2,NA,TRBJ1-2,ASTSMDYGYT
TRBV4-1,NA,TRBJ1-6,ASRVPGQLNSPLH
TRBV9,NA,TRBJ2-7,ASSPQGEDREQY
TRBV5-6,NA,TRBJ2-3,ASSLWGEGDTQY
TRBV10-3,NA,TRBJ2-7,AISQQGYEQY
TRBV4-2,NA,TRBJ1-2,ASSLHRDGYT
TRBV18,NA,TRBJ2-5,ASSPGLQETQY
TRBV6-1,TRBD1,TRBJ2-6,ASSARDRGSGANVLT
TRBV5-4,TRBD1,TRBJ2-7,ASSSPLTGDHEQY
TRBV10-3,TRBD2,TRBJ2-7,AISESTSGYEQY
TRBV15,NA,TRBJ1-6,ATSRDPGGLNSPLH
TRBV6-5,NA,TRBJ2-7,ASSYWRSGNEQY
TRBV19,TRBD2,TRBJ2-1,ASSGISGGAEF
TRBV19,NA,TRBJ2-2,ASSPQAILVGELF
TRBV5-1,TRBD2,TRBJ2-5,ASSLVAGEKTQY
TRBV13,NA,TRBJ2-1,ASSSVGDEQF
TRBV6-6,NA,TRBJ2-3,ASTGTSTDTQY
TRBV14,NA,TRBJ2-7,ASSQGGGIGFYEQY
TRBV6-1,TRBD2,TRBJ2-5,ASSEVIAGQETQY
TRBV6-6,NA,TRBJ2-3,ASSYGQGGTDTQY
TRBV6-5,TRBD1,TRBJ1-2,ASGRTGGLVYGYT
TRBV5-1,NA,TRBJ1-1,ASSVPAPGTEAF
TRBV19,NA,TRBJ2-3,ASSIAGSSTDTQY